The 30 T cell receptor beta chains below all came from one sample that was sequenced in a study of T cell responses to AZD1222 COVID-19 vaccine. The method was immunoSEQ multiplex PCR; TCRdb's version includes in-frame clones alone and lacks a portion of them. This table holds tens of thousands of clones, 65% to 90% found once. This specimen was peripheral blood, taken on day 0 of AZD1222 vaccination. Receptor source: an adult in good health.

The chain links TRBV2 to TRBJ2-5, with a possible D match to TRBD1 (6 bases). Germline CDR1 is SNHLY and CDR2 is FYNNEI. V gave up 4 bases and J gave up 4 bases, with 16 bases separating them. The CDR3 consists of 15 residues. CDR3 amino acids: CASSGLRTALETQYF. The CDR3 DNA reads TGTGCCAGCAGTGGGCTCCGGACAGCCCTAGAGACCCAGTACTTC.

Here the CDR3 reads CASSLTGGTYEQYF. The DNA for the CDR3 is TGCGCCAGCAGCTTGACAGGGGGCACATACGAGCAGTACTTC. This sequence joins TRBV5-1 and TRBJ2-7; 9 nucleotides agree with TRBD1. Germline CDR1 is SGHRS and CDR2 is YFSETQ. The trim removed 1 base at V and 4 bases at J, leaving 3 bases unmatched. The CDR3 totals 14 residues.

The gene calls are TRBV19 and TRBJ1-5; D perhaps matches TRBD1 (6 bases). The CDR3 loop spans 15 amino acids. Germline lookup yields CDR1 LNHDA and CDR2 SQIVND (reference sequence). Trimming left V 3 bases short and J 1 base short, with 10 bases between. The CDR3 protein is CASSIIGGSNQPQHF. The DNA for the CDR3 is TGTGCCAGTAGTATTATAGGGGGGAGCAATCAGCCCCAGCATTTT. The complete variable domain, with remaining parts taken from reference TRBV19 and TRBJ1-5, reads DGGITQSPKYLFRKEGQNVTLSCEQNLNHDAMYWYRQDPGQGLRLIYYSQIVNDFQKGDIAEGYSVSREKKESFPLTVTSAQKNPTAFYLCASSIIGGSNQPQHFGDGTRLSIL.

The chain combines TRBV10-3 with TRBJ2-7; TRBD1 might be the D (5 bases). Trimming removed 0 bases from V and 4 bases from J, with 7 bases in between. CDR1 ENHRY and CDR2 SYGVKD come from the germline V gene. The CDR3 sequence is 13 residues long. The CDR3, as DNA: TGTGCCATCAGTGAGTCGACAGAATACGAGCAGTACTTC. This translates into CAISESTEYEQYF.

This rearrangement joins TRBV12-3 or TRBV12-4 to TRBJ1-1, with unresolved D. The CDR3 has 11 residues. Trimming removed 4 bases from V and 7 bases from J, with 7 bases in between. CDR3 coding DNA: TGTGCCAGCAGTTGGGGAAGTGAAGCTTTCTTT. Amino acid sequence: CASSWGSEAFF.

V gene TRBV5-1 combines with J gene TRBJ2-7; a possible D gene is TRBD1 (6 bases). The CDR3 runs to 14 residues. CDR1 is SGHRS and CDR2 is YFSETQ in the germline V gene. With 3 bases removed from V and 0 bases from J, the gap between germline ends came to 10 bases. DNA of the CDR3: TGCGCCAGCAGCTCACAGGGTCCCTCCTACGAGCAGTACTTC. Protein product: CASSSQGPSYEQYF.

J is TRBJ2-7 and V is TRBV6-4; weak D call: TRBD1 (5 bases). Trimming shortened V by 7 bases and J by 1 base, and 17 bases separated the two germline ends. CDR1 MRHNA and CDR2 SNTAGT come from the germline V gene. This CDR3 spans 15 amino acids. The CDR3 DNA reads TGTGCCAGCATTTCTTTCCAGGGCCGATCCTACGAGCAGTACTTC. Translating gives CASISFQGRSYEQYF.

The genes are TRBV30 and TRBJ1-1, with D uncertain. Germline CDR1 is GTSNPN and CDR2 is SVGIG (reference sequence). Trimming took off 8 bases at V and 3 bases at J, with 13 bases between the two ends. The CDR3 sequence is 12 residues long. CDR3 DNA: TGTGCCAGCAGCATGCAGCACACTGAAGCTTTCTTT. It encodes CASSMQHTEAFF.

This rearrangement joins TRBV9 to TRBJ2-7; D possibly uses TRBD1 or TRBD2 (5 bases each). Germline CDR1 reads SGDLS; CDR2 reads YYNGEE. There are 16 residues in the CDR3. The V end lost 4 bases, the J end lost 0 bases, and 17 bases lay between the germline ends. The CDR3 DNA follows: TGTGCCAGCAGCCCTGAAGGGGAGTTGGGCTCCTACGAGCAGTACTTC. Amino acid sequence: CASSPEGELGSYEQYF. The full variable domain, in which reference TRBV9 and TRBJ2-7 provide the parts outside the CDR3, is DSGVTQTPKHLITATGQRVTLRCSPRSGDLSVYWYQQSLDQGLQFLIQYYNGEERAKGNILERFSAQQFPDLHSELNLSSLELGDSALYFCASSPEGELGSYEQYFGPGTRLTVT.

The V call is TRBV7-2, the J call TRBJ1-4; a weak D match, TRBD1 (6 bases). V was trimmed by 4 bases and J by 8 bases, leaving 11 bases between them. The germline CDR1 and CDR2 sequences are SGHTA and FQGNSA. The CDR3 consists of 13 residues. CDR3 region: CASSWGLREKLFF. The CDR3 coding sequence is TGTGCCAGCAGCTGGGGGCTCCGCGAAAAACTGTTTTTT.

The chain recombines TRBV25-1 with TRBJ1-6, with D tentatively TRBD1 (5 bases). The germline CDR1 and CDR2 sequences are MGHDK and SYGVNS. Trimming shortened V by 1 base and J by 10 bases, and 8 bases separated the two germline ends. CDR3 length: 13 residues. The CDR3 loop is CASSEWGESPLHF. DNA for the CDR3: TGTGCCAGCAGTGAATGGGGGGAATCACCCCTCCACTTT.

This chain joins TRBV28 and TRBJ1-4; possible D gene TRBD1, 5 bases. Per germline, CDR1 MDHEN and CDR2 SYDVKM. Trimming pared 2 bases from V and 6 bases from J, leaving 10 bases between. CDR3 size: 14 residues. DNA for the CDR3: TGTGCCAGCAGTTTAGGAGGGGTCCATGAAAAACTGTTTTTT. As protein: CASSLGGVHEKLFF.

This clone has a single count. Sequence at one end of the junction differs from germline and may be a read error. This sequence joins TRBV6-4 and TRBJ1-5; perhaps TRBD1 as D (6 bases). There are 17 residues in the CDR3. The germline V gene encodes CDR1 MRHNA and CDR2 SNTAGT. The CDR3 region is CASSDPRGDGGNQPQHF. In DNA, the CDR3 is TGTGCCAGCAGTGACCCTAGAGGGGACGGGGGCAATCAGCCTCAGCATTTT.

This chain uses TRBV5-1 with TRBJ1-1; D gene ambiguous. Per the germline V gene, CDR1 is SGHRS and CDR2 is YFSETQ. CDR3 length equals 13 residues. The germline V and J ends were trimmed by 0 bases and 4 bases, with 7 bases remaining between them. CDR3 sequence reads: CASSLGESTEAFF. CDR3 coding DNA: TGCGCCAGCAGCTTGGGGGAGAGCACTGAAGCTTTCTTT.

The chain is built from TRBV5-1 and TRBJ1-2; unclear D gene. In germline, CDR1 is SGHRS, CDR2 YFSETQ. The V end lost 7 bases, the J end lost 7 bases, and 14 bases lay between the germline ends. This CDR3 is 12 amino acids long. CDR3 sequence (DNA): TGCGCCAGCGGACTTCCTGAGGCTGGCTACACCTTC. Translating gives CASGLPEAGYTF. Based on the CDR3 plus reference TRBV5-1 and TRBJ1-2, the full variable domain is KAGVTQTPRYLIKTRGQQVTLSCSPISGHRSVSWYQQTPGQGLQFLFEYFSETQRNKGNFPGRFSGRQFSNSRSEMNVSTLELGDSALYLCASGLPEAGYTFGSGTRLTVV.

The chain links TRBV2 to TRBJ1-5, with 10 bases aligning to TRBD1. The V segment lost 7 bases and the J segment 0 bases; nucleotides outside the gene matches: 6. Germline CDR1 and CDR2: SNHLY and FYNNEI. This CDR3 comprises 16 residues. The CDR3 loop is CASKGQGLGSNQPQHF. For the CDR3, the DNA is TGTGCCAGCAAGGGACAGGGGCTGGGTAGCAATCAGCCCCAGCATTTT.

There are a few counts of this clone. The chain combines TRBV6-2 or TRBV6-3 with TRBJ2-7; TRBD2 matches 11 bases. The CDR3 is made up of 15 amino acids. CDR1 and CDR2 from the germline V gene are MNHEY and SVGEGT. Trimming removed 4 bases from V and 7 bases from J; junction bases left unmatched: 9. CDR3 in DNA: TGTGCCAGCAGTTCACTAGCGGGGGCCAAAAGGGAGCAGTACTTC. This codes for CASSSLAGAKREQYF.

In DNA form, the CDR3 reads TGTGCCTGGAGTGTAGGTCATATAGGGAACACTGAAGCTTTCTTT. Its protein is CAWSVGHIGNTEAFF. This chain links TRBV30 with TRBJ1-1; D call uncertain. The CDR3 loop spans 15 amino acids. Trimming pared 0 bases from V and 1 base from J, leaving 12 bases between. Germline CDR1 reads GTSNPN; CDR2 reads SVGIG (reference sequence).

This sequence joins TRBV5-1 and TRBJ1-2; no firm D call. Per the germline V gene, CDR1 is SGHRS and CDR2 is YFSETQ. CDR3 length: 13 amino acids. Deletions cut 0 bases from V and 7 bases from J, with 10 bases between. In DNA, the CDR3 is TGCGCCAGCAGCTTGGGGATGGCCAGTGGCTACACCTTC. Amino acid sequence: CASSLGMASGYTF.

A single count supports this clone. V and J are TRBV5-4 and TRBJ1-2, with D unclear. The CDR3 runs 16 residues. The germline V gene encodes CDR1 SGHNT and CDR2 YYREEE (reference sequence). Trimming left V 3 bases short and J 1 base short, with 16 bases between. This chain's CDR3 is CASSWVGPRGNYGYTF. CDR3 bases: TGTGCCAGCAGCTGGGTCGGGCCACGGGGTAACTATGGCTACACCTTC.

The chain joins TRBV5-6 to TRBJ2-7; D is undetermined. With 5 bases removed from V and 3 bases from J, the gap between germline ends came to 15 bases. Per the germline V gene, CDR1 is SGHDT and CDR2 is YYEEEE. The CDR3 has 14 amino acids. CDR3 amino acids: CASREKARIYEQYF. The CDR3 nucleotides read TGTGCCAGCAGAGAAAAGGCTCGGATCTACGAGCAGTACTTC. Full variable domain (outside the CDR3, taken from reference TRBV5-6 and TRBJ2-7): DAGVTQSPTHLIKTRGQQVTLRCSPKSGHDTVSWYQQALGQGPQFIFQYYEEEERQRGNFPDRFSGHQFPNYSSELNVNALLLGDSALYLCASREKARIYEQYFGPGTRLTVT.

The chain employs TRBV3-1 (or the pseudogene TRBV3-2) and TRBJ2-4, with D hard to call. Trimming left V 4 bases short and J 0 bases short, with 7 bases between. The germline gives CDR1 LGHDT, CDR2 YNNKEL (reference sequence). This CDR3 has 14 amino acids. The CDR3 sequence: CASSPSLAKNIQYF. Written as DNA, the CDR3 is TGTGCCAGCAGCCCATCACTAGCCAAAAACATTCAGTACTTC.

V is TRBV12-3 or TRBV12-4 and J is TRBJ2-7; D gene ambiguous. Trimming took off 8 bases at V and 0 bases at J, with 11 bases between the two ends. This CDR3 contains 13 residues. The CDR3 reads CASCAASSYEQYF. DNA of the CDR3: TGTGCCAGCTGCGCGGCAAGCTCCTACGAGCAGTACTTC.

This clone was found once. The V gene is TRBV12-3 or TRBV12-4, the J gene TRBJ1-4; 7 nucleotides agree with TRBD1. The CDR3 runs 13 residues. After removal of 6 bases from V and 8 bases from J, the junction contained 6 bases not matched to a gene. CDR3 loop: CASRDREGEKLFF. As DNA, the CDR3 is TGTGCCAGCAGAGACAGGGAAGGGGAAAAACTGTTTTTT.

The chain carries TRBV19 and TRBJ1-1, with a possible D match to TRBD1 (6 bases). CDR1 and CDR2 from the germline V gene are LNHDA and SQIVND (reference sequence). Trimming took 4 bases from V and 3 from J, leaving 15 bases between them. This CDR3 region has 15 residues. The CDR3 here is CASSSPFGGHTEAFF. In DNA form, the CDR3 reads TGTGCCAGTAGTAGCCCCTTTGGGGGCCACACTGAAGCTTTCTTT.

This clone has just a few counts. The J gene is TRBJ1-5, the V gene TRBV6-5, with 9 bases lining up with TRBD1. Germline V gene sequence: CDR1 MNHEY, CDR2 SVGAGI. Unmatched junction bases numbered 6, after V lost 6 bases and J lost 6 bases. This CDR3 is built from 14 residues. CDR3 loop: CASRWTGVAQPQHF. CDR3 coding DNA: TGTGCCAGCAGGTGGACAGGGGTTGCTCAGCCCCAGCATTTT.

The chain is built from TRBV30 and TRBJ1-2; D call uncertain. The ends were cut back, 2 bases at V and 7 bases at J, with 11 bases in the middle. This CDR3 is built from 12 residues. The germline V gene encodes CDR1 GTSNPN and CDR2 SVGIG (reference sequence). CDR3 region: CAWSPPAGGYTF. The CDR3 DNA reads as TGTGCCTGGAGTCCACCGGCGGGTGGCTACACCTTC.

The chain recombines TRBV6-5 with TRBJ1-1; no clear D gene. The V end lost 8 bases, the J end lost 0 bases, and 10 bases lay between the germline ends. CDR1 and CDR2 (germline): MNHEY, SVGAGI. This CDR3 has 13 residues. The CDR3 DNA sequence: TGTGCCAGCGGGAGCAGTCTGAACACTGAAGCTTTCTTT. Encoded protein: CASGSSLNTEAFF.

CDR3: CASSYTPGYNSPLHF. The CDR3, as DNA: TGTGCCAGCAGTTACACGCCGGGTTATAATTCACCCCTCCACTTT. The rearrangement uses TRBV6-5 and TRBJ1-6, with D unresolved. There are 15 residues in the CDR3. Germline assignment: CDR1 MNHEY and CDR2 SVGAGI. Trimming left V 2 bases short and J 4 bases short, with 9 bases between.

The gene calls are TRBV2 and TRBJ1-6; a weak D match, TRBD1 (5 bases). CDR1 is SNHLY, CDR2 FYNNEI, per germline. The CDR3 is made up of 16 amino acids. Trimming took off 6 bases at V and 7 bases at J, with 19 bases between the two ends. The CDR3, as DNA: TGTGCCAGCAGCCTCCGAGGAAGGGGCGAGAATTCACCCCTCCACTTT. This codes for CASSLRGRGENSPLHF. The full variable domain, its missing parts supplied by reference TRBV2 and TRBJ1-6, is EPEVTQTPSHQVTQMGQEVILRCVPISNHLYFYWYRQILGQKVEFLVSFYNNEISEKSEIFDDQFSVERPDGSNFTLKIRSTKLEDSAMYFCASSLRGRGENSPLHFGNGTRLTVT.